A selection of T cell receptor beta chains follows, all from one sample in a study of T-cell reconstitution after alpha-beta-depleted transplantation in children. TCRdb called the PCR reads again in MiXCR, with one record for every CDR3 protein. The data contain about 540,000 distinct CDR3 sequences, roughly a quarter of them singletons. Sequenced material: PBMCs, taken before TCRalphabeta/CD19-depleted stem cell transplant. The receptor source for this set is a boy under two years old with Wiskott-Aldrich syndrome, due to receive a stem cell transplant. Both conserved end residues are part of each CDR3. Each record gives: J gene, clone size, D gene, V gene, CDR3 DNA, CDR3 protein. D genes are given only for firm matches. Size is omitted from some rows. Given values are once, few, many or a class for expanded clones.

j_gene: TRBJ2-1
abundance: NA
d_gene: NA
v_gene: TRBV9
CDR3nt: TGTGCCAGCAGCCCAAGGACCGATTACAATGAGCAGTTCTTC
CDR3aa: CASSPRTDYNEQFF

j_gene: TRBJ1-2
abundance: few
d_gene: NA
v_gene: TRBV7-9
CDR3nt: TGTGCCAGCAGCGCATACGGACAAGAAAACTATGGCTACACCTTC
CDR3aa: CASSAYGQENYGYTF

j_gene: TRBJ1-2
abundance: few
d_gene: NA
v_gene: TRBV29-1
CDR3nt: TGCAGCGTTGGTTCCGGGGGAAGCTATGGCTACACCTTC
CDR3aa: CSVGSGGSYGYTF

j_gene: TRBJ2-5
abundance: few
d_gene: NA
v_gene: TRBV5-1
CDR3nt: TGCGCCAGCAGCTTGGTAGGATGGGAGACCCAGTACTTC
CDR3aa: CASSLVGWETQYF

j_gene: TRBJ2-3
abundance: NA
d_gene: TRBD2
v_gene: TRBV3-1
CDR3nt: TGTGCCAGCAGCCAAGAACCTAGCGGGAGGATAGATACGCAGTATTTT
CDR3aa: CASSQEPSGRIDTQYF

j_gene: TRBJ2-7
abundance: NA
d_gene: TRBD1
v_gene: TRBV7-8
CDR3nt: TGTGCCAGCAGCTTAGAGGGACAGGGTTTCAGAGGCGAGCAGTACTTC
CDR3aa: CASSLEGQGFRGEQYF

j_gene: TRBJ2-7
abundance: NA
d_gene: NA
v_gene: TRBV5-1
CDR3nt: TGCGCCAGCAGCTTGGCCCCGACTAGAGACTACGAGCAGTACTTC
CDR3aa: CASSLAPTRDYEQYF

j_gene: TRBJ2-2
abundance: NA
d_gene: NA
v_gene: TRBV5-1
CDR3nt: TGCGCCAGCAGCTCCTCGCCCTTAGGGTCTAAGAACACCGGGGAGCTGTTTTTT
CDR3aa: CASSSSPLGSKNTGELFF

j_gene: TRBJ2-2
abundance: NA
d_gene: NA
v_gene: TRBV15
CDR3nt: TGTGCCACCAGCAGAGATTTTATGAACACCGGGGAGCTGTTTTTT
CDR3aa: CATSRDFMNTGELFF

j_gene: TRBJ2-1
abundance: NA
d_gene: NA
v_gene: TRBV28
CDR3nt: TGTGCCAGCAGCCCCAGTAGGGAGAAATACAATGAGCAGTTCTTC
CDR3aa: CASSPSREKYNEQFF

j_gene: TRBJ2-1
abundance: NA
d_gene: NA
v_gene: TRBV24-1
CDR3nt: TGTGCCACCAGTGATAGGAGGGCATCCTACAATGAGCAGTTCTTC
CDR3aa: CATSDRRASYNEQFF

j_gene: TRBJ2-3
abundance: NA
d_gene: TRBD1
v_gene: TRBV6-4
CDR3nt: TGTGCCAGCAGTGACCGACAGGGGTCTACGCAGTATTTT
CDR3aa: CASSDRQGSTQYF

j_gene: TRBJ1-1
abundance: few
d_gene: NA
v_gene: TRBV5-1
CDR3nt: TGCGCCAGCAGCTTTTATGGGACACTGAACACTGAAGCTTTCTTT
CDR3aa: CASSFYGTLNTEAFF

j_gene: TRBJ2-2
abundance: NA
d_gene: NA
v_gene: TRBV25-1
CDR3nt: TGTGCCAGCAGCTCCATGAACAGCGGCACCGGGGAGCTGTTTTTT
CDR3aa: CASSSMNSGTGELFF

j_gene: TRBJ2-7
abundance: NA
d_gene: TRBD2
v_gene: TRBV20-1
CDR3nt: TGCAGTGCTAGTTCGCGCGGGACTAGAGTCTACGAGCAGTACTTC
CDR3aa: CSASSRGTRVYEQYF

j_gene: TRBJ2-1
abundance: few
d_gene: NA
v_gene: TRBV10-2
CDR3nt: TGCGCCAGCAGTGAAGGGGCAGGGGTTGTAAATGAGCAGTTCTTC
CDR3aa: CASSEGAGVVNEQFF